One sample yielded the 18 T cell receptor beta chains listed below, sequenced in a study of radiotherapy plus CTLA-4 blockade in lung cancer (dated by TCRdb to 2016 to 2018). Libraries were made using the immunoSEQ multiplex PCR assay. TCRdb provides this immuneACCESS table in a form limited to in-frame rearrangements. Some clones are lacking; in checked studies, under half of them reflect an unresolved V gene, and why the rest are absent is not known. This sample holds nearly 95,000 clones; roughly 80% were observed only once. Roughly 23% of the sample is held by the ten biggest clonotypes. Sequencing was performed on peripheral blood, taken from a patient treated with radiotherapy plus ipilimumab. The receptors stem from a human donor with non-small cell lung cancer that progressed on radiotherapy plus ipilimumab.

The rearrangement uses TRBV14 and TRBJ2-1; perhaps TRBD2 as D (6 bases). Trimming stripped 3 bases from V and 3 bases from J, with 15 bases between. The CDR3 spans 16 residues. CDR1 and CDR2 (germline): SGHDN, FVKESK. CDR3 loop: CASSHRPGLDYNEQFF. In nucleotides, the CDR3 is TGTGCCAGCAGCCATCGACCGGGACTCGACTACAATGAGCAGTTCTTC.

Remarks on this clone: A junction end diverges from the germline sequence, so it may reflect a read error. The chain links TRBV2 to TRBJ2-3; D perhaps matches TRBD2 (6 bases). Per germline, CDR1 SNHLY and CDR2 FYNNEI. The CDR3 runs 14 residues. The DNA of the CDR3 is TGTGTCAGCAGTACGGGAGCTGTCACAGATACGCAGTATTTT. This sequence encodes CVSSTGAVTDTQYF.

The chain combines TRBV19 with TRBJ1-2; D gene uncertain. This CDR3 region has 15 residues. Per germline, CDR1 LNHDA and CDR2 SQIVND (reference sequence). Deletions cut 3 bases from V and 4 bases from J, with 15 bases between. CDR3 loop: CASSIGPQTGYGYTF. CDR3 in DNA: TGTGCCAGTAGTATCGGGCCGCAAACTGGCTATGGCTACACCTTC.

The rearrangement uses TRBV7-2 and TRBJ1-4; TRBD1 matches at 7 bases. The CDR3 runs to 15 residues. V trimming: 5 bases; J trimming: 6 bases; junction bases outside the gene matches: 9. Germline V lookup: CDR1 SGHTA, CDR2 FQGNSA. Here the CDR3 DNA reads TGTGCCAGCAGCCAGGGGGGGGGAGTTTATGAAAAACTGTTTTTT. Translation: CASSQGGGVYEKLFF.

Here the CDR3 reads CASSVDPTYNEQFF. The CDR3 DNA follows: TGTGCCAGCAGCGTAGATCCAACCTACAATGAGCAGTTCTTC. The chain has TRBV9 and TRBJ2-1; the D is unclear. The germline V and J ends were trimmed by 0 bases and 2 bases, with 6 bases remaining between them. This CDR3 contains 14 residues. Germline loops: CDR1 SGDLS, CDR2 YYNGEE.

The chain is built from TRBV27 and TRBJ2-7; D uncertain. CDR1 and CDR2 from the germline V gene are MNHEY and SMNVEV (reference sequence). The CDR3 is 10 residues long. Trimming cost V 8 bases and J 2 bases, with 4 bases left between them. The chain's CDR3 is CASVPYEQYV. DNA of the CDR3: TGTGCCAGCGTCCCCTACGAGCAGTACGTC.

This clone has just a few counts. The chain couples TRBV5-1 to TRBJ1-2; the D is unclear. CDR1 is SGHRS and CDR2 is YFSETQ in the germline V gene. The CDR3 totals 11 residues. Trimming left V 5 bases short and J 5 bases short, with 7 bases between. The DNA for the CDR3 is TGCGCCAGCAGTGGTAATTATGGCTACACCTTC. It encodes CASSGNYGYTF.

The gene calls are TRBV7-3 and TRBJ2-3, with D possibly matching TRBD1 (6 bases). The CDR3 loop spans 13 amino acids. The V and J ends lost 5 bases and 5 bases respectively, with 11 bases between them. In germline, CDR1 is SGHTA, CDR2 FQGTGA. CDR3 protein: CASSVYREDTQYF. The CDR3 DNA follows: TGTGCCAGCAGCGTATACAGGGAAGATACGCAGTATTTT. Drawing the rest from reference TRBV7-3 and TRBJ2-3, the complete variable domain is GAGVSQTPSNKVTEKGKYVELRCDPISGHTALYWYRQSLGQGPEFLIYFQGTGAADDSGLPNDRFFAVRPEGSVSTLKIQRTERGDSAVYLCASSVYREDTQYFGPGTRLTVL.

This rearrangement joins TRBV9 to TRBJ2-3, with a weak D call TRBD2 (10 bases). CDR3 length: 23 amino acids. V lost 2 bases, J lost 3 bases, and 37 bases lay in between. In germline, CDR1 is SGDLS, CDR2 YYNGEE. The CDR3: CASSVPRSGGQGHASGRTDTQYF. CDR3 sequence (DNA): TGTGCCAGCAGCGTCCCCAGGAGCGGGGGACAGGGACATGCTAGCGGGAGAACAGATACGCAGTATTTT.

In DNA form, the CDR3 reads TGTGCCAGCAGCCTCCGGGGGAAAGAGACCCAGTACTTC. It codes for CASSLRGKETQYF. The rearrangement joins TRBV13 to TRBJ2-5, with D maybe TRBD2 (6 bases). The germline CDR1 and CDR2 sequences are PRHDT and FYEKMQ (reference sequence). V lost 5 bases to trimming and J lost 3 bases, with 10 bases between them. The CDR3 covers 13 residues.

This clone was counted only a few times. The CDR3 is CASSAAGLTGELFF. The CDR3 nucleotides are TGTGCCAGTAGTGCCGCGGGACTCACCGGGGAGCTGTTTTTT. V is TRBV19 and J is TRBJ2-2; TRBD2 might be the D (6 bases). CDR1 and CDR2 (germline): LNHDA, SQIVND (reference sequence). Trimming left V 5 bases short and J 4 bases short, with 11 bases between. The CDR3 is made up of 14 amino acids.

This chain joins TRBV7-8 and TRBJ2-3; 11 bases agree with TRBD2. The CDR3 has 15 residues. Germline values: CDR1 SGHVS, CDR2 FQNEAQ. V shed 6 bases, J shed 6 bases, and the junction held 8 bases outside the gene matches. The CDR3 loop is CASSASGRIGDTQYF. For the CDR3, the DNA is TGTGCCAGCAGTGCTAGCGGGAGGATCGGGGATACGCAGTATTTT.

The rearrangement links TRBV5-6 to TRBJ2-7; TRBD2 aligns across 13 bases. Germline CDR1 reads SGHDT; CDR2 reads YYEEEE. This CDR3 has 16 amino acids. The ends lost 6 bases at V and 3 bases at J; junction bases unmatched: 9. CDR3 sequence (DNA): TGTGCCAGCACCGGACTAGCGGGAGTTTTCCTCTACGAGCAGTACTTC. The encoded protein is CASTGLAGVFLYEQYF.

CDR3 DNA: TGTGCCAGCAGTGAAGCGCAGGCTAGCGGGAGGTCCATATACAATGAGCAGTTCTTC. Translated: CASSEAQASGRSIYNEQFF. The chain carries TRBV2 and TRBJ2-1; TRBD2 aligns across 11 bases. In germline, CDR1 is SNHLY, CDR2 FYNNEI. CDR3 length: 19 residues. The junction had 11 bases not matched to a gene; V was cut back by 0 bases and J by 4 bases.

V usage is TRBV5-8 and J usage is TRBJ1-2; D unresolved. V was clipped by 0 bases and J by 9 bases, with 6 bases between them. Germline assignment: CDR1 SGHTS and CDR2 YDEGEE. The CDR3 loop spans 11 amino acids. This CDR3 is CASSLVGSYTF. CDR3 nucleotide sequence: TGTGCCAGCAGCTTGGTTGGAAGCTACACCTTC.

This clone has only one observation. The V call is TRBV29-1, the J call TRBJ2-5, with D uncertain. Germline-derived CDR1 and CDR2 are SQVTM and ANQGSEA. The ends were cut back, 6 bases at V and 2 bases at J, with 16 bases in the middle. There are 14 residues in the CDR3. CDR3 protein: CSVWSGMGQETQYF. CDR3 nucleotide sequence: TGCAGCGTCTGGAGTGGAATGGGTCAAGAGACCCAGTACTTC. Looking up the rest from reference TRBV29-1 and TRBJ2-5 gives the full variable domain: SAVISQKPSRDICQRGTSLTIQCQVDSQVTMMFWYRQQPGQSLTLIATANQGSEATYESGFVIDKFPISRPNLTFSTLTVSNMSPEDSSIYLCSVWSGMGQETQYFGPGTRLLVL.

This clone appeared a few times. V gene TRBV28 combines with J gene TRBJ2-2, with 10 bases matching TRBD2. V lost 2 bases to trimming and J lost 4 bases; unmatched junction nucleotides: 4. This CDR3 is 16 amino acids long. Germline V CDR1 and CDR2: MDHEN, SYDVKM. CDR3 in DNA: TGTGCCAGCAGTTTACTAGCGGGAGTAATCACCGGGGAGCTGTTTTTT. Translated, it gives CASSLLAGVITGELFF. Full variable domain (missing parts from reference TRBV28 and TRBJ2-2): DVKVTQSSRYLVKRTGEKVFLECVQDMDHENMFWYRQDPGLGLRLIYFSYDVKMKEKGDIPEGYSVSREKKERFSLILESASTNQTSMYLCASSLLAGVITGELFFGEGSRLTVL.

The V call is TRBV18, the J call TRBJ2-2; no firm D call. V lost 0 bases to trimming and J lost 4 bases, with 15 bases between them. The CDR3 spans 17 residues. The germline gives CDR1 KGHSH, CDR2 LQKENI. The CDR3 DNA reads TGTGCCAGCTCACCACCGTCGGGCGGCGGCCCCACCGGGGAGCTGTTTTTT. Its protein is CASSPPSGGGPTGELFF.